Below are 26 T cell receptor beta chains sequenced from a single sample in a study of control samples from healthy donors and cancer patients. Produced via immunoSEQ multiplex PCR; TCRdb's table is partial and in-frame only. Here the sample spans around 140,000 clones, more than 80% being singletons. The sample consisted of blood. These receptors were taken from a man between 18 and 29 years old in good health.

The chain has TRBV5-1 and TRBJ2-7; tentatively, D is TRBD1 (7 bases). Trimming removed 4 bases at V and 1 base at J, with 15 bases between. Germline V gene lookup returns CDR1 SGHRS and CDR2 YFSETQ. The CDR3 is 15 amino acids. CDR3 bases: TGCGCCAGCAGCATAGCGCGGGACAGTTCCTACGAGCAGTACTTC. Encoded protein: CASSIARDSSYEQYF.

CDR3 sequence (DNA): TGTGCCAGCAGTGAAGCAGGGGGAACCAATCAGCCCCAGCATTTT. Protein sequence: CASSEAGGTNQPQHF. The chain has TRBV6-1 and TRBJ1-5, with TRBD1 as a possible D gene (6 bases). Trimming cost V 0 bases and J 3 bases, with 9 bases left between them. Germline CDR1 MNHNS, CDR2 SASEGT. CDR3 length: 15 residues.

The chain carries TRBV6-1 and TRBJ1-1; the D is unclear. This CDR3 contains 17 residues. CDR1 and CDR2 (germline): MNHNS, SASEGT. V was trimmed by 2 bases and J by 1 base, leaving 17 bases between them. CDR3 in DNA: TGTGCCAGCAGTGAAAAGGAGGCGGTAGGATGGAACACTGAAGCTTTCTTT. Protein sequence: CASSEKEAVGWNTEAFF.

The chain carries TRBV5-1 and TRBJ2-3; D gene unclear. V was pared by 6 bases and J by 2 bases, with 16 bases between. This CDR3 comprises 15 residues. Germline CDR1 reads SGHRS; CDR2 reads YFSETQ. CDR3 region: CASIASLAHTDTQYF. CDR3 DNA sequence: TGCGCCAGCATCGCCAGTCTCGCGCACACAGATACGCAGTATTTT.

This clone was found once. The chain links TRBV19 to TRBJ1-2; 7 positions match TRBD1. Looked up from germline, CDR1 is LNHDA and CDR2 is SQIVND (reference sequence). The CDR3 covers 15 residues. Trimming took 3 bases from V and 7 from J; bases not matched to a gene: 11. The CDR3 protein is CASSIARQGVGGYTF. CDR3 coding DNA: TGTGCCAGTAGTATCGCCCGGCAGGGGGTTGGTGGCTACACCTTC.

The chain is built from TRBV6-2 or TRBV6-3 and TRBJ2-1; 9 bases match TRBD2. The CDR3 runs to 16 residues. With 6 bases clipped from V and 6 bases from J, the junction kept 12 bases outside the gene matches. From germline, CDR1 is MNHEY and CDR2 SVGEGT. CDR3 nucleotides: TGTGCCAGCAGCCCCTATGAGGGGACTAGCTTCAATGAGCAGTTCTTC. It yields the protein CASSPYEGTSFNEQFF.

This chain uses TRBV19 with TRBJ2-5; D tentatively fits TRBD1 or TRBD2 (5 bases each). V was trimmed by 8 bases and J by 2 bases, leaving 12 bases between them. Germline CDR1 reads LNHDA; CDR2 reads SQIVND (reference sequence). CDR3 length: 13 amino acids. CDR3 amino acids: CASSGGRQETQYF. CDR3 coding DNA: TGTGCCAGTTCTGGGGGAAGGCAAGAGACCCAGTACTTC. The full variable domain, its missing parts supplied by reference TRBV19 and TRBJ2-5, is DGGITQSPKYLFRKEGQNVTLSCEQNLNHDAMYWYRQDPGQGLRLIYYSQIVNDFQKGDIAEGYSVSREKKESFPLTVTSAQKNPTAFYLCASSGGRQETQYFGPGTRLLVL.

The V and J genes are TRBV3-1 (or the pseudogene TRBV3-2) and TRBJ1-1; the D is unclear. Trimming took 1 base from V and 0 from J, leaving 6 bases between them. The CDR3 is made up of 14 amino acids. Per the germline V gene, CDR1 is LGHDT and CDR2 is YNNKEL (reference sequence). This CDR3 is CASSQVGLNTEAFF. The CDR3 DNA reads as TGTGCCAGCAGCCAAGTAGGACTGAACACTGAAGCTTTCTTT.

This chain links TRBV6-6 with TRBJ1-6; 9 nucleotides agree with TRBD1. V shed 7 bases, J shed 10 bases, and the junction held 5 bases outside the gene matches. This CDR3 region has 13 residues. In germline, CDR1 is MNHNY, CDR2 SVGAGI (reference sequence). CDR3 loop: CASTWDRVSPLHF. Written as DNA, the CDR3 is TGTGCCAGCACTTGGGACAGGGTGTCACCCCTCCACTTT.

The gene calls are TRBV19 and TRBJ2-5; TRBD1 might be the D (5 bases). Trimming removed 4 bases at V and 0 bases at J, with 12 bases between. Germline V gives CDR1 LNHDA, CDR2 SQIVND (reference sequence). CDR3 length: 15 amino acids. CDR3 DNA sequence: TGTGCCAGTAGTAAGGACAAGAGGTACCAAGAGACCCAGTACTTC. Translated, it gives CASSKDKRYQETQYF.

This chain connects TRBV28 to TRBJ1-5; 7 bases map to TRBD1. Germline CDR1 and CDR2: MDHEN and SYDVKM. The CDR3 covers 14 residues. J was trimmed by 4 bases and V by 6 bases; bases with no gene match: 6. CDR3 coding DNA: TGTGCCAGCAGCGCAGGGGGACAAAATCAGCCCCAGCATTTT. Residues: CASSAGGQNQPQHF.

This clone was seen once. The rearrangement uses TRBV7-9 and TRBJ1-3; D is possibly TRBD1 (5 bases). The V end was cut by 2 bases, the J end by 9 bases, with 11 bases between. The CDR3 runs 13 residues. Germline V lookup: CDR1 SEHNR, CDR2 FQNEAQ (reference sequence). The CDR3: CASSLIGGGTIYF. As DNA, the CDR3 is TGTGCCAGCAGCTTAATTGGGGGAGGCACCATATATTTT.

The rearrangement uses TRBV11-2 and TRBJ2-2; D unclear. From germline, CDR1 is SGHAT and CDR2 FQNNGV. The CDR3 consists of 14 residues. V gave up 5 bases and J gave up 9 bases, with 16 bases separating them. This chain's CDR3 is CASSRDSLARELFF. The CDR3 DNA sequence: TGTGCCAGCAGCCGCGACTCCCTTGCAAGGGAGCTGTTTTTT.

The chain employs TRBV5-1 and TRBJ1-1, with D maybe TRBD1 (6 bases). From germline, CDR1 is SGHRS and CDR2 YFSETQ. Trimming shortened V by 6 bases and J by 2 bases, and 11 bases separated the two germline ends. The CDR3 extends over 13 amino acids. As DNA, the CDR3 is TGCGCCAGCACACGACAGGATAACACTGAAGCTTTCTTT. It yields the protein CASTRQDNTEAFF.

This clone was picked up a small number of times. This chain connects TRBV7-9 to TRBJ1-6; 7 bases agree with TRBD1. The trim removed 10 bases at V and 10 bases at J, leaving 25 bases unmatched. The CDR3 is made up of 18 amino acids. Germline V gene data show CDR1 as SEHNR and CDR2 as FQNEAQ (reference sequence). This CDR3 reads CATHPSTGQNAFGSPLHF. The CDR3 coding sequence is TGTGCCACGCATCCGTCGACGGGACAGAACGCGTTTGGGTCACCCCTCCACTTT.

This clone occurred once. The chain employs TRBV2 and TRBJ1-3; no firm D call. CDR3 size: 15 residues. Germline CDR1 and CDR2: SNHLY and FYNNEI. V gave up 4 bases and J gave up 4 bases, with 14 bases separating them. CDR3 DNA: TGTGCCAGCAGTGCGACTGCTTTTGGAGGAAACACCATATATTTT. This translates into CASSATAFGGNTIYF. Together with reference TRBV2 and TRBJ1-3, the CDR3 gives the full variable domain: EPEVTQTPSHQVTQMGQEVILRCVPISNHLYFYWYRQILGQKVEFLVSFYNNEISEKSEIFDDQFSVERPDGSNFTLKIRSTKLEDSAMYFCASSATAFGGNTIYFGEGSWLTVV.

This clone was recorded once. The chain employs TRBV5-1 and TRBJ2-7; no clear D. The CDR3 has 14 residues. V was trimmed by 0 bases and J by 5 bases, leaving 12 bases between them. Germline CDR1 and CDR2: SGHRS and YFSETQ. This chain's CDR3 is CASSLDGSVDEQYF. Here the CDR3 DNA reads TGCGCCAGCAGCTTGGACGGGTCTGTCGACGAGCAGTACTTC.

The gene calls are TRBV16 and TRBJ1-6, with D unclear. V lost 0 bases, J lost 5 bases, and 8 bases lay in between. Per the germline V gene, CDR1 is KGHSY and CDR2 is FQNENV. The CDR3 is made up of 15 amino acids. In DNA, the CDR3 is TGTGCCAGCAGCCAATCGCTGGTGGATAATTCACCCCTCCACTTT. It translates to CASSQSLVDNSPLHF.

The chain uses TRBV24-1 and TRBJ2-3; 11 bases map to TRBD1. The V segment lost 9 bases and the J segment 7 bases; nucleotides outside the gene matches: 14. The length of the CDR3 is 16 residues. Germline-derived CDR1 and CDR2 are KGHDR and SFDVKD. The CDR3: CATSPPPGQGDYTQYF. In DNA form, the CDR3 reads TGTGCCACCTCCCCCCCTCCGGGACAGGGGGACTATACGCAGTATTTT.

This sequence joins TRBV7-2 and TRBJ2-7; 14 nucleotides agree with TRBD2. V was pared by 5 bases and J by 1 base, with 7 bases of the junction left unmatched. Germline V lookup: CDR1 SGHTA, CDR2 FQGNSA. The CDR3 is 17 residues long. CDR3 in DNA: TGTGCCAGCAGCCCCTCCGGGACTAGCGGGGGATCCTACGAGCAGTACTTC. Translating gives CASSPSGTSGGSYEQYF.

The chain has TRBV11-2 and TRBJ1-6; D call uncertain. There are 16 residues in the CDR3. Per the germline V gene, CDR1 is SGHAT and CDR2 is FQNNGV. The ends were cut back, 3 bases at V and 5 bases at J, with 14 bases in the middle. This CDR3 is CASSFPEGGHNSPLHF. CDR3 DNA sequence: TGTGCCAGCAGCTTTCCCGAGGGAGGACATAATTCACCCCTCCACTTT. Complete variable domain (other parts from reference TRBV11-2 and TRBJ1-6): EAGVAQSPRYKIIEKRQSVAFWCNPISGHATLYWYQQILGQGPKLLIQFQNNGVVDDSQLPKDRFSAERLKGVDSTLKIQPAKLEDSAVYLCASSFPEGGHNSPLHFGNGTRLTVT.

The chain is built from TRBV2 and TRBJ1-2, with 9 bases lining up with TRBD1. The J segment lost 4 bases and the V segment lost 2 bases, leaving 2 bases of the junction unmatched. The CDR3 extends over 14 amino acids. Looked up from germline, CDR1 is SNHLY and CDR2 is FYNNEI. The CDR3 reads CASSEWDRVYGYTF. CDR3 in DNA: TGTGCCAGCAGTGAATGGGACAGGGTCTATGGCTACACCTTC.

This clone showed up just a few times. The CDR3 DNA reads TGCGCCAGCAGCCAAGAATCTAGCGGGGGGAGCTCCTACGAGCAGTACTTC. Translation: CASSQESSGGSSYEQYF. This sequence joins TRBV4-1 and TRBJ2-7; TRBD2 matches 11 bases. Germline trimming cut 0 bases from V and 0 bases from J; bases unmatched to any gene: 4. The CDR3 extends over 17 amino acids. Looked up from germline, CDR1 is MGHRA and CDR2 is YSYEKL.

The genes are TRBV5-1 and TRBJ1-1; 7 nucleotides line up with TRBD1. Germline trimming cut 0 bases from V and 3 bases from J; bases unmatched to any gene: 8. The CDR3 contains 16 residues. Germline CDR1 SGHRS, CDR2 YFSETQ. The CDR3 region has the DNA TGCGCCAGCAGCTTGGCACTGGAGGGGGCGGACACTGAAGCTTTCTTT. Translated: CASSLALEGADTEAFF.

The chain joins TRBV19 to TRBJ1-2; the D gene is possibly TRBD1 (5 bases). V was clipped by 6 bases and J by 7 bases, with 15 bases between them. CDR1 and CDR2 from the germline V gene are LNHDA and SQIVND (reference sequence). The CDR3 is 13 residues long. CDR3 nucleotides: TGTGCCAGTAGGGACGGGGGGAACGGTGGCTACACCTTC. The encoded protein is CASRDGGNGGYTF.

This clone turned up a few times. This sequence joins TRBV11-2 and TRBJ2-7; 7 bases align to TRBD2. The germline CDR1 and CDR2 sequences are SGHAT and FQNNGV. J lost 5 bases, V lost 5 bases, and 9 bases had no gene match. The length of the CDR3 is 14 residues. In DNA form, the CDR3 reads TGTGCCAGCAGCCTGACTAGCAGGTCGGACGAGCAGTACTTC. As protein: CASSLTSRSDEQYF.